A single sample gave rise to the 13 T cell receptor beta chains below, sequenced in a study of beta chain features in type 1 diabetes. The study reverse transcribed the entire isolated RNA, so it sequenced expressed TCRB transcripts. The data were produced by immunoSEQ multiplex PCR, yet TCRdb's version contains in-frame clones alone and is incomplete. The table lists about 240,000 clones, 25% to 30% of them singletons. Material for sequencing was central memory CD4+ T cells from blood. The receptors shown here come from a man aged 25-45 years in good health.

This clone was observed a few times. This chain's CDR3 is CASSITGELADTQYF. CDR3 DNA: TGCGCCAGCAGCATTACAGGGGAGTTGGCAGATACGCAGTATTTT. This chain links TRBV5-1 with TRBJ2-3; 7 nucleotides agree with TRBD1. V was pared by 4 bases and J by 4 bases, with 9 bases of the junction left unmatched. CDR3 length: 15 residues. Looked up from germline, CDR1 is SGHRS and CDR2 is YFSETQ.

The chain has TRBV7-6 and TRBJ2-3, with 9 nucleotides matching TRBD2. Germline CDR1 and CDR2: SGHVS and FNYEAQ. The CDR3 loop spans 15 amino acids. V lost 4 bases and J lost 1; bases outside the gene matches: 3. DNA of the CDR3: TGTGCCAGCAGCTCAAAGCGGGGGGGCACAGATACGCAGTATTTT. Its protein product is CASSSKRGGTDTQYF.

The chain is built from TRBV7-9 and TRBJ2-5, with TRBD2 as a possible D gene (5 bases). TRBJ2-7 explains the end of the DNA better; the J call may be wrong. The CDR3 contains 15 residues. CDR1 SEHNR and CDR2 FQNEAQ come from the germline V gene (reference sequence). CDR3: CASSLARIGRDEQYF. DNA for the CDR3: TGTGCCAGCAGCTTAGCGCGTATAGGGCGGGACGAGCAGTACTTC.

This clone was seen many times. This rearrangement joins TRBV28 to TRBJ2-7; TRBD1 agrees at 12 bases. The CDR3 contains 16 residues. J gave up 5 bases and V 1 base, and 6 bases lay outside the gene matches. Germline V gene sequence: CDR1 MDHEN, CDR2 SYDVKM. This CDR3 reads CASSLYPGQGADEQYF. The CDR3 DNA is TGTGCCAGCAGTTTATATCCGGGACAGGGGGCGGACGAGCAGTACTTC.

This clone was recorded a few times. CDR3: CSVEVPGTQGYTF. DNA of the CDR3: TGCAGCGTTGAAGTCCCCGGGACTCAAGGCTACACCTTC. The V gene is TRBV29-1, the J gene TRBJ1-2; maybe TRBD1 (5 bases). Germline V gene lookup returns CDR1 SQVTM and CDR2 ANQGSEA. The CDR3 consists of 13 residues. V was trimmed by 1 base and J by 8 bases, leaving 14 bases between them.

This clone was counted only a few times. The chain recombines TRBV20-1 with TRBJ2-1; TRBD2 is a possible D gene (5 bases). Between the trimmed V and J ends, which lost 1 base and 10 bases, there was a span of 8 bases. CDR1 DFQATT and CDR2 SNEGSKA come from the germline V gene (reference sequence). The CDR3 sequence is 11 residues long. The CDR3 loop reads CSARGSGEQFF. CDR3 coding DNA: TGCAGTGCTAGAGGTTCGGGGGAGCAGTTCTTC.

This clone was counted a few times. The rearrangement links TRBV10-3 to TRBJ2-1, with D hard to call. Germline CDR1 ENHRY, CDR2 SYGVKD. This CDR3 contains 13 residues. The V gene lost 8 bases and the J gene lost 5 bases, with 13 bases spanning the gap. This CDR3 is CAIDEHGDNEQFF. The CDR3 region has the DNA TGTGCCATCGACGAGCACGGTGACAATGAGCAGTTCTTC.

V is TRBV30 and J is TRBJ2-5; TRBD2 matches 9 bases. The V gene end was trimmed by 0 bases and the J gene end by 4 bases; junction bases not matched to a gene: 6. The germline V gene encodes CDR1 GTSNPN and CDR2 SVGIG (reference sequence). CDR3 length: 15 residues. For the CDR3, the DNA is TGTGCCTGGAGTGTACCGAGCGGGGGGCGAGAGACCCAGTACTTC. Translating gives CAWSVPSGGRETQYF.

This clone was seen a few times. This chain joins TRBV19 and TRBJ2-1; 9 positions agree with TRBD2. Germline V gene sequence: CDR1 LNHDA, CDR2 SQIVND (reference sequence). Losses at the gene ends were 10 bases for V and 2 bases for J; bases not matched to a gene: 3. This CDR3 contains 13 residues. The CDR3 reads CATSSGAYNEQFF. For the CDR3, the DNA is TGTGCCACCTCTAGCGGGGCCTACAATGAGCAGTTCTTC.

This clone was recorded a few times. This chain uses TRBV6-5 with TRBJ2-3; 10 bases match TRBD2. The CDR3 totals 16 residues. Germline CDR1 and CDR2: MNHEY and SVGAGI. V lost 4 bases and J lost 0; bases outside the gene matches: 4. DNA of the CDR3: TGTGCCAGCAGTTGGTCTAGCGGGAGTAGCACAGATACGCAGTATTTT. Its translation: CASSWSSGSSTDTQYF.

The chain is built from TRBV4-3 and TRBJ2-7, with no clear D. The V gene's germline CDR1 is LGHNA and CDR2 YSLEER. The CDR3 is 14 residues long. V dropped 0 bases and J dropped 3 bases, with 9 bases sitting between them. The CDR3 nucleotides read TGCGCCAGCAGCCAAGAAGTGAGAAGCTACGAGCAGTACTTC. Its protein product is CASSQEVRSYEQYF.

This clone has more than one count but fewer than ten. The chain carries TRBV25-1 and TRBJ2-5; 8 bases are a match to TRBD1. The assigned J gene may be wrong: the sequence end matches TRBJ2-7 better. Germline V gene lookup returns CDR1 MGHDK and CDR2 SYGVNS. This CDR3 contains 15 residues. The CDR3 DNA reads TGTGCCAGCAGTCCGCGGACAGGGACTCCCATCGAGCAGTACTTC. Residues: CASSPRTGTPIEQYF.

J is TRBJ1-1 and V is TRBV30; D is unresolved. Trimming left V 2 bases short and J 5 bases short, with 12 bases between. The CDR3 is made up of 13 amino acids. Germline assignment: CDR1 GTSNPN and CDR2 SVGIG (reference sequence). The CDR3 here is CAWSLVGDTEAFF. The DNA of the CDR3 is TGTGCCTGGAGTCTGGTGGGTGATACTGAAGCTTTCTTT.